This T cell receptor beta chain emerged from a study of CD8+ T cells in alopecia areata. Findings and limits, study-wide: In scalp, tofacitinib significantly decreased clonality and expanded CD8+ clones among the top 100.

The treatment was: oral pan-JAK inhibitor, 5-10 mg twice daily. This clone was observed a few times. Its specificity is not known. RNA extraction was followed by reverse transcription into cDNA, which acted as the sequencing template. The table came from immunoSEQ multiplex PCR; TCRdb's copy has only in-frame clones and leaves some out. The table lists some 190,000 clones, roughly 46% of them singletons. The germline CDR1 and CDR2 sequences are MNHEY and SMNVEV (reference sequence). This CDR3 has 14 residues. The V end was cut by 2 bases, the J end by 5 bases, with 12 bases between. Sequenced here: CD8+ T cells sorted from blood, sampled around week 54, from a patient treated with tofacitinib. The sequence was obtained from a human donor with alopecia areata. The V gene is TRBV27, the J gene TRBJ1-2; D perhaps matches TRBD1 (5 bases). The CDR3 protein is CASSLAGDLYGYTF. In DNA, the CDR3 is TGTGCCAGCAGTTTAGCCGGGGACTTATATGGCTACACCTTC.